This T cell receptor (beta chain) was identified in a study of blood T cell repertoires in COVID-19. Whole-study context: There were acute and convalescent COVID-19 samples, and they came from the United States, Italy and Spain. PBMCs, B-cell-depleted T cells, or T cells were the source of the cDNA or gDNA that made up the material.

Participants spanned ages about 18 to 100 years and resided in some 22 US areas. V shed 6 bases and J shed 11 bases, with 19 bases lying between them. This CDR3 comprises 13 residues. Original analysis: Counts of nucleated cells, estimated from reference gene primer amplification, were obtained. The data were produced by immunoSEQ multiplex PCR, yet TCRdb's version contains in-frame clones alone and is incomplete. V, J and clone size are taken as reported in that table, and D and trimming were inferred from the DNA itself. The sample yields 250,000 to 300,000 clones, about 90% seen once. This clone occurred once.

This clonotype was obtained from a human donor in a cohort exposed to, infected with or recovered from COVID-19 (not recorded which). The donor label of this sample is uncertain. The chain uses TRBV12-3 or TRBV12-4 and TRBJ1-1; a weak D match, TRBD1 (6 bases). The specimen was PBMCs or T cells enriched from blood (not recorded which). The CDR3 DNA reads TGTGCCAGCAGCAGCTCTAAAGGGGGAGGGGCTTTCTTT. Protein product: CASSSSKGGGAFF.